Listed here are 27 T cell receptor beta chains from one sample, sequenced in a study of blood T cell repertoires in COVID-19. Data came from immunoSEQ multiplex PCR; TCRdb stores just in-frame clones and leaves some out. The data contain about 240,000 clones, around 90% of them singletons. Sequencing input: peripheral blood. The receptor set was obtained from a man aged 55 to 69 who had recovered from COVID-19.

This clone has a single count. The chain is built from TRBV2 and TRBJ2-1; 7 bases are a match to TRBD2. The CDR3 covers 15 residues. V lost 2 bases and J lost 4; bases outside the gene matches: 5. Germline V gene sequence: CDR1 SNHLY, CDR2 FYNNEI. For the CDR3, the DNA is TGTGCCAGCAGTGAATTTTCGGGGGGATACAATGAGCAGTTCTTC. Translated: CASSEFSGGYNEQFF.

The chain carries TRBV30 and TRBJ1-6; no clear D gene. The V gene's germline CDR1 is GTSNPN and CDR2 SVGIG (reference sequence). The CDR3 has 14 residues. V gave up 8 bases and J gave up 2 bases, with 13 bases separating them. CDR3 residues: CAMGRETYNSPLHF. The CDR3 bases are TGTGCCATGGGTCGGGAGACCTATAATTCACCCCTCCACTTT. The full variable domain, in which reference TRBV30 and TRBJ1-6 provide the parts outside the CDR3, is SQTIHQWPATLVQPVGSPLSLECTVEGTSNPNLYWYRQAAGRGLQLLFYSVGIGQISSEVPQNLSASRPQDRQFILSSKKLLLSDSGFYLCAMGRETYNSPLHFGNGTRLTVT.

V gene TRBV21-1 combines with J gene TRBJ1-2; the D call of TRBD1 is as the table states it, not checked on the DNA. TRBV21-1 is marked as a pseudogene. The length of the CDR3 is 13 residues. The DNA of the CDR3 is TGTGCCAGCAGCAAAGAGACAGACAGTGGCTACACCTTC. Protein sequence: CASSKETDSGYTF.

The chain recombines TRBV12-5 with TRBJ2-7, with a tentative D call TRBD1 (5 bases). The V and J ends lost 9 bases and 1 base respectively, with 16 bases between them. Germline V lookup: CDR1 LGHNT, CDR2 FRNRAP. CDR3 length: 14 residues. This CDR3 reads CASNRSRSSYEQYV. In nucleotides, the CDR3 is TGTGCTAGCAACAGGTCCCGATCATCCTACGAGCAGTACGTC.

The chain links TRBV18 to TRBJ2-2, with TRBD1 identical over 10 bases. The V segment lost 2 bases and the J segment 5 bases; nucleotides outside the gene matches: 5. CDR3 length: 16 amino acids. Germline V gene lookup returns CDR1 KGHSH and CDR2 LQKENI. DNA for the CDR3: TGTGCCAGCTCACCAAGACCGGACAGGGGGACCGGGGAGCTGTTTTTT. This codes for CASSPRPDRGTGELFF.

J is TRBJ2-7 and V is TRBV5-1; 11 nucleotides line up with TRBD1. The length of the CDR3 is 14 residues. Losses at the gene ends were 2 bases for V and 6 bases for J; bases not matched to a gene: 4. Germline lookup yields CDR1 SGHRS and CDR2 YFSETQ. The CDR3 loop reads CASSFTGQGVEQYF. The CDR3 region has the DNA TGCGCCAGCAGCTTTACGGGACAGGGGGTCGAGCAGTACTTC. The variable domain in full, with the rest retrieved from reference TRBV5-1 and TRBJ2-7, is KAGVTQTPRYLIKTRGQQVTLSCSPISGHRSVSWYQQTPGQGLQFLFEYFSETQRNKGNFPGRFSGRQFSNSRSEMNVSTLELGDSALYLCASSFTGQGVEQYFGPGTRLTVT.

The DNA for the CDR3 is TGTGCCACCAGTGACCCCGGCGGGGGCGGGTCCTTGACAGATACGCAGTATTTT. Translation: CATSDPGGGGSLTDTQYF. The J gene is TRBJ2-3, the V gene TRBV24-1; D might be TRBD2 (7 bases). Germline V gene sequence: CDR1 KGHDR, CDR2 SFDVKD. Trimming pared 4 bases from V and 3 bases from J, leaving 22 bases between. The CDR3 length is 18 residues.

V gene TRBV11-3 combines with J gene TRBJ1-1; possible D gene TRBD1, 6 bases. CDR3 size: 18 residues. V lost 5 bases and J lost 0, with 22 bases in between. Germline-derived CDR1 and CDR2 are SGHNT and YENEEA. CDR3: CASSLKGQGRFMNTEAFF. DNA for the CDR3: TGTGCCAGCAGCCTAAAGGGGCAGGGGAGATTTATGAACACTGAAGCTTTCTTT. The whole variable domain, filled in from reference TRBV11-3 and TRBJ1-1, reads EAGVVQSPRYKIIEKKQPVAFWCNPISGHNTLYWYLQNLGQGPELLIRYENEEAVDDSQLPKDRFSAERLKGVDSTLKIQPAELGDSAVYLCASSLKGQGRFMNTEAFFGQGTRLTVV.

This chain uses TRBV2 with TRBJ2-3; the match to TRBD2 covers 9 bases. The CDR3 has 18 amino acids. With V trimmed by 7 bases and J by 1 base, 15 bases remained unmatched. Per germline, CDR1 SNHLY and CDR2 FYNNEI. For the CDR3, the DNA is TGTGCCAGCACCCTGGGACTAGCCCGACTCTACGGCACAGATACGCAGTATTTT. This gives the protein CASTLGLARLYGTDTQYF.

The CDR3 sequence: CASSLSSGVTTDTQYF. CDR3 DNA sequence: TGTGCCAGCAGTTTATCATCGGGGGTCACCACAGATACGCAGTATTTT. The V gene is TRBV27, the J gene TRBJ2-3; tentatively, D is TRBD2 (6 bases). Trimming cost V 0 bases and J 2 bases, with 12 bases left between them. This CDR3 has 16 residues. Germline loops: CDR1 MNHEY, CDR2 SMNVEV (reference sequence).

The V and J genes are TRBV24-1 and TRBJ1-2; the D gene is possibly TRBD1 (6 bases). Germline V gene lookup returns CDR1 KGHDR and CDR2 SFDVKD. Trimming pared 4 bases from V and 4 bases from J, leaving 21 bases between. The CDR3 loop spans 17 amino acids. The CDR3 DNA sequence: TGTGCCACCAGTGAGACCGGTTTAGGGGGAGCTTTCTATGGCTACACCTTC. This translates into CATSETGLGGAFYGYTF.

This chain links TRBV3-1 (or the pseudogene TRBV3-2) with TRBJ2-1; 9 bases fit TRBD1. After removal of 5 bases from V and 7 bases from J, the junction contained 15 bases not matched to a gene. Germline V CDR1 and CDR2: LGHDT, YNNKEL (reference sequence). The CDR3 has 17 residues. The CDR3 region is CASSANWGTGSRNEQFF. The CDR3 region has the DNA TGTGCCAGCAGCGCAAACTGGGGGACAGGGTCGAGGAATGAGCAGTTCTTC.

The chain employs TRBV2 and TRBJ2-5; D gene uncertain. CDR3 size: 12 residues. Germline V CDR1 and CDR2: SNHLY, FYNNEI. The V and J ends lost 6 bases and 5 bases respectively, with 10 bases between them. The CDR3 region is CASSLLSETQYF. The CDR3 DNA sequence: TGTGCCAGCAGCCTCCTGAGCGAGACCCAGTACTTC.

This clone showed up just once. CDR3 nucleotides: TGTGCCAGCAGGCGGCCGGGGACTCGAGGCACCGGGGAGCTGTTTTTT. It yields the protein CASRRPGTRGTGELFF. The V and J genes are TRBV5-4 and TRBJ2-2; weak D call: TRBD2 (6 bases). This CDR3 has 16 amino acids. The germline V gene encodes CDR1 SGHNT and CDR2 YYREEE (reference sequence). V was pared by 5 bases and J by 4 bases, with 18 bases between.

The chain employs TRBV5-1 and TRBJ2-5, with no clear D. V dropped 2 bases and J dropped 1 base, with 9 bases sitting between them. Germline CDR1 SGHRS, CDR2 YFSETQ. This CDR3 has 14 residues. CDR3 nucleotides: TGCGCCAGCAGCTTTGGTGACACCCAAGAGACCCAGTACTTC. Amino acids: CASSFGDTQETQYF. The full variable domain, rest sourced from reference TRBV5-1 and TRBJ2-5, is KAGVTQTPRYLIKTRGQQVTLSCSPISGHRSVSWYQQTPGQGLQFLFEYFSETQRNKGNFPGRFSGRQFSNSRSEMNVSTLELGDSALYLCASSFGDTQETQYFGPGTRLLVL.

The sample holds a few counts of this clone. J is TRBJ2-3 and V is TRBV6-1, with 9 bases that match TRBD1. The CDR3 length is 17 residues. Germline CDR1 and CDR2: MNHNS and SASEGT. V shed 0 bases and J 8 bases; nucleotides not matched to a gene: 12. The CDR3 loop reads CASSEAGTGSFKPTQYF. The CDR3 DNA follows: TGTGCCAGCAGTGAAGCCGGGACAGGGTCTTTCAAGCCTACGCAGTATTTT.

The gene calls are TRBV14 and TRBJ1-1; D gene uncertain. The CDR3 sequence is 16 residues long. Germline V gene data show CDR1 as SGHDN and CDR2 as FVKESK. Trimming cost V 4 bases and J 3 bases, with 18 bases left between them. The CDR3 is CASSRILGSLDTEAFF. CDR3 bases: TGTGCCAGCAGCCGCATTCTGGGCAGCCTGGACACTGAAGCTTTCTTT.

V and J are TRBV7-2 and TRBJ2-1, with TRBD2 as a possible D gene (7 bases). V shed 7 bases and J shed 7 bases, with 23 bases lying between them. This CDR3 region has 16 residues. Germline lookup yields CDR1 SGHTA and CDR2 FQGNSA. The CDR3 loop is CASTRFWGGRGNEQFF. For the CDR3, the DNA is TGTGCCAGCACCCGCTTCTGGGGGGGCCGTGGGAATGAGCAGTTCTTC.

The rearrangement joins TRBV2 to TRBJ2-4, with 8 positions matching TRBD1. Per the germline V gene, CDR1 is SNHLY and CDR2 is FYNNEI. Losses at the gene ends were 6 bases for V and 0 bases for J; bases not matched to a gene: 4. There are 15 residues in the CDR3. The CDR3 nucleotides read TGTGCCAGCAGACAGGGGGTCGAAGCCAAAAACATTCAGTACTTC. Protein sequence: CASRQGVEAKNIQYF.

The chain employs TRBV29-1 and TRBJ2-1, with a tentative D call TRBD1 (5 bases). The V gene lost 4 bases and the J gene lost 5 bases, with 15 bases spanning the gap. The CDR3 totals 14 residues. Germline CDR1 is SQVTM and CDR2 is ANQGSEA. CDR3 in DNA: TGCAGCGTTGGCCAGGGATACGAACACAATGAGCAGTTCTTC. Protein: CSVGQGYEHNEQFF.

V is TRBV10-2 and J is TRBJ2-2, with TRBD2 matching 9 bases. V lost 5 bases, J lost 7 bases, and 5 bases stayed unmatched. The V gene's germline CDR1 is WSHSY and CDR2 SAAADI. The CDR3 is 14 amino acids. The DNA for the CDR3 is TGCGCCAGCAGTTTAGCGGGGGTAATCGGGGAGCTGTTTTTT. Protein: CASSLAGVIGELFF.

The chain couples TRBV4-1 to TRBJ2-1; 9 positions match TRBD2. Unmatched junction bases numbered 10, after V lost 3 bases and J lost 7 bases. The germline CDR1 and CDR2 sequences are MGHRA and YSYEKL. There are 16 residues in the CDR3. DNA of the CDR3: TGCGCCAGCAGCCACGTGTCAGCAGGACTAGCGAATGAGCAGTTCTTC. This encodes CASSHVSAGLANEQFF.

The chain has TRBV5-6 and TRBJ2-5, with a possible D match to TRBD1 (6 bases). The CDR3 consists of 17 residues. V was pared by 2 bases and J by 1 base, with 18 bases between. CDR1 SGHDT and CDR2 YYEEEE come from the germline V gene. This chain's CDR3 is CASSFNYVLGAQETQYF. Here the CDR3 DNA reads TGTGCCAGCAGCTTTAATTATGTATTGGGGGCCCAAGAGACCCAGTACTTC.

This clone was detected only once. V gene TRBV30 combines with J gene TRBJ1-1; no clear D gene. V lost 5 bases, J lost 0 bases, and 10 bases lay in between. The germline CDR1 and CDR2 sequences are GTSNPN and SVGIG (reference sequence). This CDR3 is built from 13 residues. CDR3 in DNA: TGTGCCTGGTCAAATTCCATGAACACTGAAGCTTTCTTT. As protein: CAWSNSMNTEAFF.

This clone was seen more than once but under ten times. The chain joins TRBV30 to TRBJ1-1, with D perhaps TRBD1 (5 bases). Germline CDR1 and CDR2: GTSNPN and SVGIG (reference sequence). The CDR3 loop spans 16 amino acids. Trimming took off 3 bases at V and 3 bases at J, with 20 bases between the two ends. CDR3 sequence reads: CAWRDRASRGDTEAFF. CDR3 DNA: TGTGCCTGGAGGGATCGGGCCTCACGGGGGGACACTGAAGCTTTCTTT.

The CDR3 DNA sequence: TGTGCCAGCAGCCGCGAGTCTGGGCACGAAAAACTGTTTTTT. Protein product: CASSRESGHEKLFF. J is TRBJ1-4 and V is TRBV5-4; no clear D gene. V was shortened by 4 bases and J by 8 bases, with 15 bases between the two germline ends. Per the germline V gene, CDR1 is SGHNT and CDR2 is YYREEE (reference sequence). The CDR3 extends over 14 amino acids.

This clone was seen more than once but under ten times. The chain recombines TRBV19 with TRBJ2-7; TRBD1 matches 7 bases. Germline values: CDR1 LNHDA, CDR2 SQIVND (reference sequence). V lost 3 bases to trimming and J lost 2 bases; unmatched junction nucleotides: 10. The CDR3 spans 16 residues. Here the CDR3 DNA reads TGTGCCAGTAGTATTATTTGGGGACAGCCGGCCTACGAGCAGTACTTC. Residues: CASSIIWGQPAYEQYF.